These T cell receptor beta chains were read from a single sample in a study of technical replicates of blood from several donors. Assay: immunoSEQ multiplex PCR; the TCRdb copy retains only in-frame clones and omits some. This table has under 80,000 clones, 75% to 95% appearing once. Input material: T cells isolated from PBMCs. Every receptor here comes from a human donor in good health. Some clones in this sample may be carry-over from other donors' samples. The CDR3 runs from the conserved cysteine through the conserved F or W. The D gene is left open where the match is weak. The listing skips clone size in some rows; elsewhere it reads once, few, many or a size class.

clone_size	v_call	j_call	d_call	cdr3_nt	cdr3_aa
NA	TRBV2	TRBJ2-2	NA	TGTGCCAGCAAGACAGACAACACCGGGGAGCTGTTTTTT	CASKTDNTGELFF
NA	TRBV27	TRBJ2-2	NA	TGTGCCAGCAGTTTAAGCGGAGCCACCGGGGAGCTGTTTTTT	CASSLSGATGELFF
NA	TRBV28	TRBJ1-2	TRBD1	TGTGCCAGCAGTCAGAAATTACAGGGGGGCGGCTACACCTTC	CASSQKLQGGGYTF
NA	TRBV4-1	TRBJ2-7	TRBD2	TGCGCCAGCAGCCAAACTTGGGGGGAGGGCACCTACGAGCAGTACTTC	CASSQTWGEGTYEQYF
NA	TRBV6-5	TRBJ1-1	TRBD1	TGTGCCAGCAGCCAAACCGGACAGGGAGCTTTCTTT	CASSQTGQGAFF
NA	TRBV27	TRBJ1-1	NA	TGTGCCAGCAATTCTTTGTCCTTTTCCAGGAACACTGAAGCTTTCTTT	CASNSLSFSRNTEAFF
NA	TRBV23-1	TRBJ2-3	NA	TGCGCCAGCAGTCGCGGGACGGTAGTCACAGATACGCAGTATTTT	CASSRGTVVTDTQYF
NA	TRBV11-2	TRBJ1-5	NA	TGTGCCAGCAGCTTACAGGGTTATAGCAATCAGCCCCAGCATTTT	CASSLQGYSNQPQHF
NA	TRBV30	TRBJ1-2	TRBD1	TGTGCCTGGGGGCAGGACAGGGGGTATGGCTACACCTTC	CAWGQDRGYGYTF
once	TRBV12-5	TRBJ2-3	TRBD2	TGTGCTAGTGGCCCGGCCGGGTCAGCGGGAGCCTCAGATACGCAGTATTTT	CASGPAGSAGASDTQYF
NA	TRBV18	TRBJ2-3	NA	TGTGCCAGCTCACCGACCGGGAGCACAGATACGCAGTATTTT	CASSPTGSTDTQYF
NA	TRBV10-3	TRBJ2-7	TRBD2	TGTGCCATCAGTGAGCCTATTAAGTTTCGGGAGGCCCCGGAGGTGCAGTACTTC	CAISEPIKFREAPEVQYF
NA	TRBV9	TRBJ2-1	NA	TGTGCCAGCAGCCCCCCTAGCAATGAGCAGTTCTTC	CASSPPSNEQFF
NA	TRBV5-4	TRBJ2-7	NA	TGTGCCAGCAGCTTAAGGGGCTACGAGCAGTACTTC	CASSLRGYEQYF
NA	TRBV10-3	TRBJ1-4	NA	TGTGCCATCAGTGATACAGGGAAGGAAAAACTGTTTTTT	CAISDTGKEKLFF
NA	TRBV7-9	TRBJ1-3	NA	TGTGCCAGCAGCCCAGGTGGAATCTCTGGAAACACCATATATTTT	CASSPGGISGNTIYF
NA	TRBV7-9	TRBJ2-7	NA	TGTGCCAGCAGCCCCCTAGGAGGGCTCGAGCAGTACTTC	CASSPLGGLEQYF
NA	TRBV11-3	TRBJ1-2	NA	TGTGCCAGCAGCTTAGAAACTAGCCCTTATGGCTACACCTTC	CASSLETSPYGYTF
NA	TRBV2	TRBJ2-1	NA	TGTGCCAGCAGCGGGAGCCTCGTGTTCAGCAATGAGCAGTTCTTC	CASSGSLVFSNEQFF
once	TRBV6-6	TRBJ2-7	NA	TGTGCCAGCAGTTACCTCCCAGGGGCTCCCTACGAGCAGTACTTC	CASSYLPGAPYEQYF
NA	TRBV4-2	TRBJ2-2	TRBD1	TGTGCCAGCAGCCAAGAACTAGGACAGGGATACACCGGGGAGCTGTTTTTT	CASSQELGQGYTGELFF
few	TRBV9	TRBJ2-5	TRBD2	TGTGCCAGCAGCGCTCCAGCGGGAGGGCCTCAAGAGACCCAGTACTTC	CASSAPAGGPQETQYF